These T cell receptor beta chains were read from a single sample in a study of post-analysis software for immune sequencing data. TCRdb passed the PCR reads through MiXCR, listing each CDR3 protein once. The table shows fewer than 600,000 distinct CDR3 sequences, with nearly 45% occurring only once. Sample: blood. The receptors originated from a girl aged 5-17 years with multiple sclerosis. Each CDR3 is given without its conserved first and last residue. Some rows mark clone size as missing; the rest say once, few, many or name a class of expanded clone.

V gene: TRBV29-1; clone size: .; CDR3 protein: SVGDAGSNQPQH
V gene: TRBV6-5; clone size: few; CDR3 protein: ASSYQTGEWGTEAF
V gene: TRBV4-2; clone size: .; CDR3 protein: ASSPETRKETQD
V gene: TRBV12-3/TRBV12-4; clone size: few; CDR3 protein: ASSPARGDNEQF
V gene: TRBV24-1; clone size: few; CDR3 protein: ATRPGQGAYNEQF
V gene: TRBV14; clone size: .; CDR3 protein: ASSGSRGSYEQY
V gene: TRBV3-1; clone size: .; CDR3 protein: ASSLTSGTSTDTQY
V gene: TRBV20-1; clone size: .; CDR3 protein: SARGVGQVTYEQF
V gene: TRBV28; clone size: .; CDR3 protein: ASSQPGRPTNYGYT
V gene: TRBV11-3; clone size: .; CDR3 protein: ASSRPANNEQF
V gene: TRBV27; clone size: few; CDR3 protein: ASQMARHSYNEQF
V gene: TRBV7-7; clone size: .; CDR3 protein: ASSSRVGANNEQF
V gene: TRBV10-2; clone size: .; CDR3 protein: ASSESGEGDEQF
V gene: TRBV6-1; clone size: few; CDR3 protein: ASRSSGASVLT
V gene: TRBV28; clone size: .; CDR3 protein: ASSLPGTSGAERETQY
V gene: TRBV12-3/TRBV12-4; clone size: few; CDR3 protein: ASTPAGGPTDTQY
V gene: TRBV6-5; clone size: .; CDR3 protein: ASSYGGLAGGNEQY
V gene: TRBV12-3/TRBV12-4; clone size: .; CDR3 protein: ASSPTGTGYEKLF
V gene: TRBV10-3; clone size: .; CDR3 protein: AISEPIRDSLNEQF
V gene: TRBV7-9; clone size: .; CDR3 protein: ASSLVLTSTEAF
V gene: TRBV20-1; clone size: few; CDR3 protein: SARVSSGAYEQY
V gene: TRBV6-1; clone size: .; CDR3 protein: ASGSGQSSYEQY
V gene: TRBV5-1; clone size: .; CDR3 protein: ASSLARDTEAF
V gene: TRBV28; clone size: few; CDR3 protein: ASTFDRGRYEQY
V gene: TRBV12-3/TRBV12-4; clone size: few; CDR3 protein: ASSLGDTSYEQY
V gene: TRBV6-5; clone size: .; CDR3 protein: ASSRGQGIDYGYT
V gene: TRBV12-3/TRBV12-4; clone size: .; CDR3 protein: ASSVDLSPTQY
V gene: TRBV20-1; clone size: .; CDR3 protein: SARDSPYEQY
V gene: TRBV9; clone size: once; CDR3 protein: ASSAQPTGIQNEAF
V gene: TRBV4-1; clone size: .; CDR3 protein: ASSHKTSGGWYEQY
V gene: TRBV7-2; clone size: .; CDR3 protein: ARTGSLYNEQF
V gene: TRBV7-2; clone size: .; CDR3 protein: ASSLDFETYEQY
V gene: TRBV5-1; clone size: .; CDR3 protein: ASSPGQGLEQY
V gene: TRBV20-1; clone size: .; CDR3 protein: SANGQGAYEQY
V gene: TRBV6-2/TRBV6-3; clone size: .; CDR3 protein: AGSGRAPYEQY
V gene: TRBV20-1; clone size: .; CDR3 protein: SARHTTGADEQF
V gene: TRBV9; clone size: .; CDR3 protein: ASSVAQGSPLH
V gene: TRBV7-6; clone size: few; CDR3 protein: ASSPLGIEREQY
V gene: TRBV12-3/TRBV12-4; clone size: once; CDR3 protein: ASRAESIETQY
V gene: TRBV29-1; clone size: few; CDR3 protein: SVEDRNSYT